This record covers a single TCR beta chain. Its antigen is undetermined. The PCR had 60 Vbeta and 13 Jbeta primers. How the authors handled the data: About 11 million shared chains were among the roughly 80 million unique TCR beta chains that a later analysis counted. The protocol was immunoSEQ multiplex PCR, while the TCRdb copy is restricted to in-frame clones and leaves out a portion. V, J and clone size are those of that table, while D and trimming were read from the DNA. Of about 190,000 clones listed, under 85% were seen once; the top ten hold 1.6%. This record comes from a study of cytomegalovirus exposure and HLA in healthy donors. Overall study context: When fewer than 500 donors were genotyped, roughly 82% of them were found to fall in the Caucasian-associated ancestry cluster.

CDR1 LNHDA and CDR2 SQIVND come from the germline V gene (reference sequence). The CDR3 has 16 amino acids. Trimming cost V 6 bases and J 4 bases, with 21 bases left between them. Study conclusions and caveats: Earlier analysis looked at TCR beta V segments, and most were productive about 90% or about 30% of the time.

The gene calls are TRBV19 and TRBJ1-1; D is possibly TRBD1 (6 bases). Sequencing was performed on PBMCs. The sequence came from a man aged 50 to 60 in good health and CMV-seronegative. CDR3 residues: CASRQGGGGAFTEAFF. The CDR3 nucleotides are TGTGCCAGTAGACAAGGAGGGGGGGGCGCTTTCACTGAAGCTTTCTTT. Looking up the rest from reference TRBV19 and TRBJ1-1 gives the full variable domain: DGGITQSPKYLFRKEGQNVTLSCEQNLNHDAMYWYRQDPGQGLRLIYYSQIVNDFQKGDIAEGYSVSREKKESFPLTVTSAQKNPTAFYLCASRQGGGGAFTEAFFGQGTRLTVV.